This TCR beta chain was sequenced during a study of memory CD4+ T cells and cytomegalovirus serostatus. Broader study findings: The CMV-associated TCR signature appears largely within the CD4+ memory repertoire.

TCRdb keeps only in-frame clones here, not all; method: immunoSEQ multiplex PCR. The sample shows just under 95,000 clones, 80% of them seen only once. In this sample, this clone turned up many times. The antigen remains unidentified. CDR3 length equals 13 residues. Per germline, CDR1 SGHTA and CDR2 FQGTGA. V was clipped by 5 bases and J by 3 bases, with 9 bases between them. Single viable CD3+CD4+CD8-CD45RO+ cells were sorted as the memory CD4+ T cells. This clonotype originated in an adult in good health and CMV-seropositive. The sample was memory CD4+ T cells from blood. The chain joins TRBV7-3 to TRBJ2-3; D might be TRBD2 (6 bases). The CDR3 here is CASSPGGTDTQYF. The DNA of the CDR3 is TGTGCCAGCAGCCCTGGAGGGACAGATACGCAGTATTTT.